The TCR beta chain described here comes from a study of blood T cell repertoires in COVID-19. Study background: Donors in the United States, Italy and Spain gave samples during acute or convalescent COVID-19. PBMCs, B-cell-depleted T cells, or T cells were the source of the cDNA or gDNA that made up the material.

Authors' methods: Scientists estimated how many nucleated cells there were by amplifying reference gene primers. Sequencing used immunoSEQ multiplex PCR; TCRdb keeps in-frame clones, though not all of them. D and trimming were read from the DNA, whereas the V and J calls and clone size are those reported in that table. The table records 60,000 to 100,000 clones, 70% to 90% of them present only once. The CDR3 contains 15 residues. Germline V gene data show CDR1 as SGHNT and CDR2 as YENEEA. With 0 bases clipped from V and 3 bases from J, the junction kept 3 bases outside the gene matches. This clone was found once.

The chain couples TRBV11-3 to TRBJ2-3; 7 bases align to TRBD2. Sample: peripheral blood. This TCR derives from a man in his fifties with active COVID-19. The CDR3 coding sequence is TGTGCCAGCAGCTTAGATGGGGGGGGGACAGATACGCAGTATTTT. Translating it yields CASSLDGGGTDTQYF.